Presented here are 22 T cell receptor beta chains from one specimen sequenced in a study of cytomegalovirus exposure and HLA in healthy donors. With 60 Vbeta and 13 Jbeta primers, the PCR was carried out. Sequencing was performed with immunoSEQ multiplex PCR; in TCRdb, only in-frame clones are kept and a portion is missing. The data contain under 200,000 clones, 75% to 90% of them singletons. Source material: PBMCs. All receptors come from a woman in her late teens or twenties in good health and CMV-seronegative.

This clone was detected only a few times. The gene calls are TRBV5-4 and TRBJ2-7, with D possibly matching TRBD1 (6 bases). This CDR3 contains 13 residues. Trimming took off 2 bases at V and 6 bases at J, with 12 bases between the two ends. The V gene's germline CDR1 is SGHNT and CDR2 YYREEE (reference sequence). The CDR3 DNA is TGTGCCAGCAGCTTATCCAGGGGTAGCGAGCAGTACTTC. Protein: CASSLSRGSEQYF. The variable domain in full, with the rest retrieved from reference TRBV5-4 and TRBJ2-7, is ETGVTQSPTHLIKTRGQQVTLRCSSQSGHNTVSWYQQALGQGPQFIFQYYREEENGRGNFPPRFSGLQFPNYSSELNVNALELDDSALYLCASSLSRGSEQYFGPGTRLTVT.

The chain joins TRBV28 to TRBJ2-6; maybe TRBD2 (5 bases). The CDR3 has 16 amino acids. In germline, CDR1 is MDHEN, CDR2 SYDVKM. V was cut by 6 bases and J by 0 bases, with 12 bases left in between. The CDR3 nucleotides read TGTGCCAGCAGCCCTGGAGGAGACTCTGGGGCCAACGTCCTGACTTTC. Translation gives CASSPGGDSGANVLTF.

Only a few counts were recorded for this clone. The chain carries TRBV28 and TRBJ2-7, with D possibly being TRBD1 (6 bases). The germline gives CDR1 MDHEN, CDR2 SYDVKM. This CDR3 region has 13 residues. The V end lost 5 bases, the J end lost 9 bases, and 17 bases lay between the germline ends. The CDR3 sequence: CASSPDRTVWQYF. The CDR3 coding sequence is TGTGCCAGCAGTCCCGACCGGACAGTCTGGCAGTACTTC. Combining the CDR3 with reference TRBV28 and TRBJ2-7 gives the whole variable domain DVKVTQSSRYLVKRTGEKVFLECVQDMDHENMFWYRQDPGLGLRLIYFSYDVKMKEKGDIPEGYSVSREKKERFSLILESASTNQTSMYLCASSPDRTVWQYFGPGTRLTVT.

The chain has TRBV5-1 and TRBJ2-7; no definite D call. CDR1 SGHRS and CDR2 YFSETQ come from the germline V gene. The CDR3 loop spans 13 amino acids. Trimming stripped 1 base from V and 2 bases from J, with 7 bases between. CDR3 loop: CASSLYSPYEQYF. In DNA, the CDR3 is TGCGCCAGCAGCTTGTACAGTCCCTACGAGCAGTACTTC.

The rearrangement uses TRBV27 and TRBJ2-7; 12 bases map to TRBD2. CDR1 and CDR2 (germline): MNHEY, SMNVEV (reference sequence). The CDR3 totals 15 residues. Trimming took 3 bases from V and 3 from J; bases not matched to a gene: 3. CDR3: CASSFGLAGSYEQYF. CDR3 DNA: TGTGCCAGCAGTTTCGGACTAGCGGGAAGCTACGAGCAGTACTTC.

The chain has TRBV18 and TRBJ1-3, with D possibly matching TRBD1 (6 bases). V gave up 0 bases and J gave up 1 base, with 10 bases separating them. The CDR3 runs 16 residues. Germline CDR1 KGHSH, CDR2 LQKENI. CDR3: CASSPPEQGSGNTIYF. CDR3 DNA: TGTGCCAGCTCACCACCTGAGCAGGGGTCTGGAAACACCATATATTTT.

This clone occurred once. The chain combines TRBV15 with TRBJ1-6; possibly TRBD1 for D (6 bases). The CDR3 has 18 residues. Trimming removed 1 base from V and 0 bases from J, with 13 bases in between. From germline, CDR1 is LNHNV and CDR2 YYDKDF (reference sequence). CDR3 residues: CATSRGGLGSSYNSPLHF. Written as DNA, the CDR3 is TGTGCCACCAGCAGAGGGGGGCTAGGGAGCTCCTATAATTCACCCCTCCACTTT.

This clone was observed a few times. The chain carries TRBV5-4 and TRBJ2-1, with D perhaps matching TRBD2 (6 bases). Germline CDR1 is SGHNT and CDR2 is YYREEE (reference sequence). Trimming pared 4 bases from V and 1 base from J, leaving 15 bases between. The CDR3 runs 16 residues. The CDR3, as DNA: TGTGCCAGCAGCATCGGAGGGGAAAGGTCCTACAATGAGCAGTTCTTC. Residues: CASSIGGERSYNEQFF.

V gene TRBV5-4 combines with J gene TRBJ2-1; 10 nucleotides align to TRBD2. Losses at the gene ends were 1 base for V and 9 bases for J; bases not matched to a gene: 7. In germline, CDR1 is SGHNT, CDR2 YYREEE (reference sequence). This CDR3 comprises 15 residues. The chain's CDR3 is CASSLPAGGPVEQFF. CDR3 nucleotide sequence: TGTGCCAGCAGCTTGCCAGCGGGAGGGCCGGTTGAGCAGTTCTTC.

The chain is built from TRBV27 and TRBJ2-7, with D perhaps TRBD2 (6 bases). From germline, CDR1 is MNHEY and CDR2 SMNVEV (reference sequence). CDR3 length: 13 amino acids. V lost 5 bases and J 3 bases, leaving 11 bases between the germline ends. The CDR3 sequence: CASSHGTGYEQYF. The DNA for the CDR3 is TGTGCCAGCAGTCATGGGACTGGCTACGAGCAGTACTTC.

Only a few counts were recorded for this clone. The chain recombines TRBV4-1 with TRBJ1-4, with a weak D call TRBD1 (6 bases). The germline gives CDR1 MGHRA, CDR2 YSYEKL. The CDR3 has 15 amino acids. Trimming pared 1 base from V and 7 bases from J, leaving 13 bases between. Here the CDR3 reads CASSQGQGGGEKLFF. As DNA, the CDR3 is TGCGCCAGCAGCCAAGGTCAGGGAGGGGGTGAAAAACTGTTTTTT.

This chain connects TRBV19 to TRBJ1-5; tentative D call: TRBD1 (5 bases). This CDR3 has 14 residues. V lost 3 bases and J 4 bases, leaving 10 bases between the germline ends. Germline V gene data show CDR1 as LNHDA and CDR2 as SQIVND (reference sequence). Here the CDR3 reads CASSIQGGNQPQHF. The DNA of the CDR3 is TGTGCCAGTAGTATCCAGGGTGGGAATCAGCCCCAGCATTTT.

V gene TRBV27 combines with J gene TRBJ2-2; D is undetermined. In germline, CDR1 is MNHEY, CDR2 SMNVEV (reference sequence). V lost 2 bases and J 7 bases, leaving 5 bases between the germline ends. The CDR3 has 12 residues. CDR3 in amino acids: CASSLLGGELFF. In nucleotides, the CDR3 is TGTGCCAGCAGTTTACTCGGCGGGGAGCTGTTTTTT.

The rearrangement links TRBV27 to TRBJ2-7, with TRBD2 matching 9 bases. This CDR3 region has 15 residues. Germline V gene sequence: CDR1 MNHEY, CDR2 SMNVEV (reference sequence). J lost 4 bases, V lost 5 bases, and 9 bases had no gene match. The CDR3 protein is CASSPRLAADYEQYF. The CDR3 bases are TGTGCCAGCAGTCCGCGACTAGCGGCGGATTACGAGCAGTACTTC.

This chain connects TRBV5-4 to TRBJ2-3, with TRBD2 matching 9 bases. Germline CDR1 SGHNT, CDR2 YYREEE (reference sequence). The J segment lost 2 bases and the V segment lost 1 base, leaving 5 bases of the junction unmatched. The CDR3 has 16 amino acids. CDR3 region: CASSLKVAGDTDTQYF. The CDR3 nucleotides are TGTGCCAGCAGCTTGAAGGTAGCGGGGGACACAGATACGCAGTATTTT. The whole variable domain, remainder taken from reference TRBV5-4 and TRBJ2-3, is ETGVTQSPTHLIKTRGQQVTLRCSSQSGHNTVSWYQQALGQGPQFIFQYYREEENGRGNFPPRFSGLQFPNYSSELNVNALELDDSALYLCASSLKVAGDTDTQYFGPGTRLTVL.

A word on this clone: This specimen includes other DNA sequences encoding the same CDR3. The CDR3 nucleotides read TGTGCCAGCAGTTTGGGACTCCTGAACACCGGGGAGCTGTTTTTT. It codes for CASSLGLLNTGELFF. The chain joins TRBV7-9 to TRBJ2-2; TRBD2 is a possible D gene (6 bases). The V and J ends lost 6 bases and 1 base respectively, with 12 bases between them. The CDR3 contains 15 residues. Germline CDR1 SEHNR, CDR2 FQNEAQ (reference sequence).

The rearrangement links TRBV11-3 to TRBJ2-3, with 8 bases aligning to TRBD1. CDR3 size: 14 residues. CDR1 and CDR2 from the germline V gene are SGHNT and YENEEA. With 5 bases clipped from V and 1 base from J, the junction kept 2 bases outside the gene matches. CDR3 bases: TGTGCCAGCAGCCAGACAGGGGGCACAGATACGCAGTATTTT. This gives the protein CASSQTGGTDTQYF.

The chain has TRBV9 and TRBJ2-2; 14 nucleotides align to TRBD2. The CDR3 runs 16 residues. Germline CDR1 and CDR2: SGDLS and YYNGEE. V lost 5 bases to trimming and J lost 4 bases; unmatched junction nucleotides: 4. This CDR3 is CASSRLAGGPTGELFF. The CDR3 DNA reads TGTGCCAGCAGTCGACTAGCGGGAGGGCCCACCGGGGAGCTGTTTTTT.

V usage is TRBV5-4 and J usage is TRBJ2-2, with D perhaps matching TRBD2 (6 bases). The CDR3 spans 16 residues. CDR1 is SGHNT, CDR2 YYREEE, per germline (reference sequence). The V end lost 3 bases, the J end lost 1 base, and 13 bases lay between the germline ends. CDR3 sequence (DNA): TGTGCCAGCAGCTCAGGTGGAGGGGTGAACACCGGGGAGCTGTTTTTT. It encodes CASSSGGGVNTGELFF. The complete variable domain, with remaining parts taken from reference TRBV5-4 and TRBJ2-2, reads ETGVTQSPTHLIKTRGQQVTLRCSSQSGHNTVSWYQQALGQGPQFIFQYYREEENGRGNFPPRFSGLQFPNYSSELNVNALELDDSALYLCASSSGGGVNTGELFFGEGSRLTVL.

The CDR3 here is CASSQEGGGTDTQYF. CDR3 coding DNA: TGCGCCAGCAGCCAAGAAGGGGGTGGCACAGATACGCAGTATTTT. The V gene is TRBV4-1, the J gene TRBJ2-3, with D tentatively TRBD1 (6 bases). CDR1 and CDR2 from the germline V gene are MGHRA and YSYEKL. The CDR3 is made up of 15 amino acids. V dropped 0 bases and J dropped 1 base, with 8 bases sitting between them.

The rearrangement links TRBV5-8 to TRBJ2-3; TRBD1 might be the D (5 bases). Germline V gene sequence: CDR1 SGHTS, CDR2 YDEGEE. This CDR3 comprises 13 residues. Trimming took 2 bases from V and 4 from J, leaving 8 bases between them. This CDR3 reads CASSLGAPDTQYF. In nucleotides, the CDR3 is TGTGCCAGCAGCTTAGGGGCACCAGATACGCAGTATTTT.

The rearrangement links TRBV7-6 to TRBJ2-5, with 9 bases fitting TRBD1. Germline lookup yields CDR1 SGHVS and CDR2 FNYEAQ. The CDR3 is 15 residues long. The junction had 5 bases not matched to a gene; V was cut back by 1 base and J by 5 bases. The CDR3 DNA follows: TGTGCCAGCAGCTTAGTCGACAGGGGGACGGAGACCCAGTACTTC. Its translation is CASSLVDRGTETQYF.